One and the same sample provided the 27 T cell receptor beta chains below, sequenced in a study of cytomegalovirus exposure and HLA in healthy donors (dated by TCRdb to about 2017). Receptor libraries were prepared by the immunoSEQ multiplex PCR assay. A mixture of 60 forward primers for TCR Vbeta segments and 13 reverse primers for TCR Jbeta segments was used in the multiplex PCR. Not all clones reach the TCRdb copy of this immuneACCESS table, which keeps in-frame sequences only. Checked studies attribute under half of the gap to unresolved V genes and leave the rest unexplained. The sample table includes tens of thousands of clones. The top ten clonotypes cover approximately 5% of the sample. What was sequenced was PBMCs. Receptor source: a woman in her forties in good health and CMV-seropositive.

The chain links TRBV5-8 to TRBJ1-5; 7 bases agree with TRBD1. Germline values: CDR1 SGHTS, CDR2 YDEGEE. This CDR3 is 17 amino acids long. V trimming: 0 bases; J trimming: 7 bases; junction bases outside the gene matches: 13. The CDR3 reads CASSLGDRASILQPQHF. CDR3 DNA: TGTGCCAGCAGCTTGGGGGACAGAGCCTCCATACTCCAGCCCCAGCATTTT.

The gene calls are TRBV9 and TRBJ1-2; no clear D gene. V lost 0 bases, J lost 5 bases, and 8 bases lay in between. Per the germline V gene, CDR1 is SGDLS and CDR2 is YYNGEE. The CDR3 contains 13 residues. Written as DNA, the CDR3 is TGTGCCAGCAGCGTAGACGGGAATTATGGCTACACCTTC. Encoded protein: CASSVDGNYGYTF. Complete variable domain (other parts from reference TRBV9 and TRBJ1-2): DSGVTQTPKHLITATGQRVTLRCSPRSGDLSVYWYQQSLDQGLQFLIQYYNGEERAKGNILERFSAQQFPDLHSELNLSSLELGDSALYFCASSVDGNYGYTFGSGTRLTVV.

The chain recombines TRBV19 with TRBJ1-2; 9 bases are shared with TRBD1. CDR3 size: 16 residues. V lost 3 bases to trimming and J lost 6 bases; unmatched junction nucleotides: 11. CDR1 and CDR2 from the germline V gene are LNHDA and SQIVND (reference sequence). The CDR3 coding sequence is TGTGCCAGTAGTATCGGGGACAGGGTTTTTGAGGATGGCTACACCTTC. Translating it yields CASSIGDRVFEDGYTF.

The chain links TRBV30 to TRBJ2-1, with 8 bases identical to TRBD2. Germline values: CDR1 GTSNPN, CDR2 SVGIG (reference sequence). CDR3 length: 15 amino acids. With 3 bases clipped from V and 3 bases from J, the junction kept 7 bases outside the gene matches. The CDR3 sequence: CAWRKTGTSYNEQFF. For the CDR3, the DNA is TGTGCCTGGAGGAAAACCGGGACTAGCTACAATGAGCAGTTCTTC.

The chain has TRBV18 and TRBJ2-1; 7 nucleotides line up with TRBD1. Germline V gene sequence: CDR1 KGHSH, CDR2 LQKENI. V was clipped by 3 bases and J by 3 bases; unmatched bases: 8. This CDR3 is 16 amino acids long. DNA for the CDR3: TGTGCCAGCTCACCGTACACAGGGGCCGGCTACAATGAGCAGTTCTTC. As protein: CASSPYTGAGYNEQFF. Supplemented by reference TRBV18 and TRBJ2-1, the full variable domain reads NAGVMQNPRHLVRRRGQEARLRCSPMKGHSHVYWYRQLPEEGLKFMVYLQKENIIDESGMPKERFSAEFPKEGPSILRIQQVVRGDSAAYFCASSPYTGAGYNEQFFGPGTRLTVL.

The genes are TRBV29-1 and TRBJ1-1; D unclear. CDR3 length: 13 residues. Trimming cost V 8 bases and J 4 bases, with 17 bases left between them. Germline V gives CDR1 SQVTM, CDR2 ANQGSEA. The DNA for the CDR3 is TGCAGCATACGGAGGGTGGCTGGCACTGAAGCTTTCTTT. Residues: CSIRRVAGTEAFF. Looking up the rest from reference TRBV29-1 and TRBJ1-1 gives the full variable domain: SAVISQKPSRDICQRGTSLTIQCQVDSQVTMMFWYRQQPGQSLTLIATANQGSEATYESGFVIDKFPISRPNLTFSTLTVSNMSPEDSSIYLCSIRRVAGTEAFFGQGTRLTVV.

For the CDR3, the DNA is TGTGCCTGGAGTGGAGACAGCTCCTACGAGCAGTACTTC. It yields the protein CAWSGDSSYEQYF. The rearrangement links TRBV30 to TRBJ2-7, with D possibly matching TRBD1 (5 bases). The V end lost 1 base, the J end lost 0 bases, and 7 bases lay between the germline ends. CDR3 length: 13 amino acids. Germline V CDR1 and CDR2: GTSNPN, SVGIG (reference sequence).

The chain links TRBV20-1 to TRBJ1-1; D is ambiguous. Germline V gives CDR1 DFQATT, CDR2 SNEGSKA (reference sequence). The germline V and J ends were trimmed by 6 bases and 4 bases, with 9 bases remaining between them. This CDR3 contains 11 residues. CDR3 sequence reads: CSATTTTEAFF. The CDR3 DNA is TGCAGTGCCACCACTACCACTGAAGCTTTCTTT.

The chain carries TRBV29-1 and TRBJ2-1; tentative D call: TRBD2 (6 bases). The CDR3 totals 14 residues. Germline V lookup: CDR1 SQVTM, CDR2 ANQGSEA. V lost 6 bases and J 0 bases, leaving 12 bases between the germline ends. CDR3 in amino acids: CSVRRRGSYNEQFF. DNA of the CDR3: TGCAGCGTCAGGCGGCGGGGCTCCTACAATGAGCAGTTCTTC.

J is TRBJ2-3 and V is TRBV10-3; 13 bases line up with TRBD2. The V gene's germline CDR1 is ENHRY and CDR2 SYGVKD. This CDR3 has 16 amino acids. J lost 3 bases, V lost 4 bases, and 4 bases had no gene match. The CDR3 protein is CAISGTSGSSTDTQYF. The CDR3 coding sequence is TGTGCCATCAGTGGGACTAGCGGGAGTAGTACAGATACGCAGTATTTT.

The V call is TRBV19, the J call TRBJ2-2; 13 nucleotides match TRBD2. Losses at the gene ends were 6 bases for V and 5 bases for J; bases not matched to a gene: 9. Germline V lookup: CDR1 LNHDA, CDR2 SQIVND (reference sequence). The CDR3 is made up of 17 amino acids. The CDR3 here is CASSKGLAGLKTGELFF. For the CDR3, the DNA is TGTGCCAGTAGCAAGGGACTAGCGGGACTGAAAACCGGGGAGCTGTTTTTT.

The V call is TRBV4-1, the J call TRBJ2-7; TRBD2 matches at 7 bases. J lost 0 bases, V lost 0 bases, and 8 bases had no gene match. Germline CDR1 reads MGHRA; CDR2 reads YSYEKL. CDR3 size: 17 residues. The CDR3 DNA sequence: TGCGCCAGCAGCCAAGACCTCACTAGCGTTCTCTCCTACGAGCAGTACTTC. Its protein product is CASSQDLTSVLSYEQYF.

The CDR3 here is CASSPRTGAYEQYF. The CDR3 DNA reads TGTGCCAGCTCACCAAGGACAGGGGCCTACGAGCAGTACTTC. This chain connects TRBV18 to TRBJ2-5, with 9 nucleotides matching TRBD1. Gene TRBJ2-7 matches the end of the DNA better, so the J call may be wrong. Germline assignment: CDR1 KGHSH and CDR2 LQKENI. The CDR3 extends over 14 amino acids.

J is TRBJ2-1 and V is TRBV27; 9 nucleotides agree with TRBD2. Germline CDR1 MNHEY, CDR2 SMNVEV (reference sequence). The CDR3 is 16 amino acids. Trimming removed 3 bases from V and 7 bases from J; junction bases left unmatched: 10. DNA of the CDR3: TGTGCCAGCAGTTTTAATGGGGCGGGAGGGCCAAATGAGCAGTTCTTC. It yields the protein CASSFNGAGGPNEQFF.

The CDR3 DNA reads TGTGCCAGCAGGTACACAGATAGGAATGAGCAGTTCTTC. This sequence encodes CASRYTDRNEQFF. The genes are TRBV28 and TRBJ2-1; D unclear. V lost 6 bases, J lost 7 bases, and 13 bases lay in between. Germline loops: CDR1 MDHEN, CDR2 SYDVKM. This CDR3 comprises 13 residues. Based on the CDR3 plus reference TRBV28 and TRBJ2-1, the full variable domain is DVKVTQSSRYLVKRTGEKVFLECVQDMDHENMFWYRQDPGLGLRLIYFSYDVKMKEKGDIPEGYSVSREKKERFSLILESASTNQTSMYLCASRYTDRNEQFFGPGTRLTVL.

CDR3 protein: CATLGVYTDTQYF. The DNA of the CDR3 is TGTGCCACCTTAGGGGTTTACACAGATACGCAGTATTTT. The chain combines TRBV15 with TRBJ2-3; D possibly corresponds to TRBD1 (5 bases). There are 13 residues in the CDR3. The germline V gene encodes CDR1 LNHNV and CDR2 YYDKDF (reference sequence). Trimming stripped 8 bases from V and 2 bases from J, with 11 bases between.

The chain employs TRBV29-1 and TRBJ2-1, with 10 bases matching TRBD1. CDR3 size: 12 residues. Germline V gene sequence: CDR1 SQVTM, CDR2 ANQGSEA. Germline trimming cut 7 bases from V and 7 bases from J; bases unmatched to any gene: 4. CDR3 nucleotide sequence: TGCAGCGCCGGACAGGGGGGAAATGAGCAGTTCTTC. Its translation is CSAGQGGNEQFF.

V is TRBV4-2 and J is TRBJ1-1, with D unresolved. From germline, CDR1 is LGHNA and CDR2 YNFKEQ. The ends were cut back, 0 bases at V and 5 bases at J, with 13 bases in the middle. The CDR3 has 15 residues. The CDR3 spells CASSQDTGQRTEAFF. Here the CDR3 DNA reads TGTGCCAGCAGCCAAGATACTGGGCAGAGAACTGAAGCTTTCTTT.

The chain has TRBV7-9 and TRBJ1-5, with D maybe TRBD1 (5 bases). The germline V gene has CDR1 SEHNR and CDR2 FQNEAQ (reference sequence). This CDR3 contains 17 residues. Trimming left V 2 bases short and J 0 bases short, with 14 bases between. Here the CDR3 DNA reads TGTGCCAGCAGCTTATACACAGGAAGTTATAGCAATCAGCCCCAGCATTTT. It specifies CASSLYTGSYSNQPQHF.

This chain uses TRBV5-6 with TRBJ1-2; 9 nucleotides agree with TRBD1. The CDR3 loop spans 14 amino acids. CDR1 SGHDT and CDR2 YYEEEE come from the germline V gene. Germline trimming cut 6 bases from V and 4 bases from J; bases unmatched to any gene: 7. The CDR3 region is CASTQDRGLYGYTF. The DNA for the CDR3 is TGTGCCAGCACCCAGGACAGGGGCCTCTATGGCTACACCTTC.

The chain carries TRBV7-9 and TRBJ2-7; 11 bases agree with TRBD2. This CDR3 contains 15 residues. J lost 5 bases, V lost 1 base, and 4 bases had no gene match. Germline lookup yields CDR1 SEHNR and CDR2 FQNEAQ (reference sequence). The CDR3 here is CASSLVRSGRDEQYF. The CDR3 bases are TGTGCCAGCAGCTTAGTGCGTAGCGGGAGGGACGAGCAGTACTTC. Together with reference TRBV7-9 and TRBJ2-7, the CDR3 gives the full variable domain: DTGVSQNPRHKITKRGQNVTFRCDPISEHNRLYWYRQTLGQGPEFLTYFQNEAQLEKSRLLSDRFSAERPKGSFSTLEIQRTEQGDSAMYLCASSLVRSGRDEQYFGPGTRLTVT.

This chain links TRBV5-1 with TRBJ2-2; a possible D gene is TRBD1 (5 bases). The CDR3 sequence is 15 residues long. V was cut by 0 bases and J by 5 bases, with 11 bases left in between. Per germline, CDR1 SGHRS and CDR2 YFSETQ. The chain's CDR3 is CASSLEGLWTGELFF. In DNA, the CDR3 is TGCGCCAGCAGCTTGGAGGGGCTGTGGACCGGGGAGCTGTTTTTT. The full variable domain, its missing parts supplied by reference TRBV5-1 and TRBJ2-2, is KAGVTQTPRYLIKTRGQQVTLSCSPISGHRSVSWYQQTPGQGLQFLFEYFSETQRNKGNFPGRFSGRQFSNSRSEMNVSTLELGDSALYLCASSLEGLWTGELFFGEGSRLTVL.

This chain's CDR3 is CASSSGRTAALDTQYF. Here the CDR3 DNA reads TGCGCCAGCAGCAGCGGCCGGACGGCGGCCTTAGATACGCAGTATTTT. The J gene is TRBJ2-3, the V gene TRBV5-1, with D perhaps matching TRBD2 (5 bases). Germline CDR1 and CDR2: SGHRS and YFSETQ. The CDR3 is 16 residues long. The V and J ends lost 4 bases and 5 bases respectively, with 20 bases between them.

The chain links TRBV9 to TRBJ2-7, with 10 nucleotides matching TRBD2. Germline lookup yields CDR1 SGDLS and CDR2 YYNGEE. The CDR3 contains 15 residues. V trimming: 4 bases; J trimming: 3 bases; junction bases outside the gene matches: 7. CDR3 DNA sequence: TGTGCCAGCAGCTACCGAGCGGGAGGGCTCTACGAGCAGTACTTC. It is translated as CASSYRAGGLYEQYF.

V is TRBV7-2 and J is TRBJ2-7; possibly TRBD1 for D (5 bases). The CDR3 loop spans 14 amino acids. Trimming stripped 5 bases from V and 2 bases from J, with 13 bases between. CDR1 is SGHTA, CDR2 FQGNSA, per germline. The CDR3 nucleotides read TGTGCCAGCAGCGTTAGCAGGACAACCTACGAGCAGTACTTC. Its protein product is CASSVSRTTYEQYF.

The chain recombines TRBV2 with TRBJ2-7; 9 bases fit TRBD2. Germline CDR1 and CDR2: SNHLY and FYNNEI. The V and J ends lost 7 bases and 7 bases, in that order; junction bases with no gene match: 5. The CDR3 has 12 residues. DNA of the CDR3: TGTGCCAGCAAGCGGGAGGCCCCGGAGCAGTACTTC. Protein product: CASKREAPEQYF. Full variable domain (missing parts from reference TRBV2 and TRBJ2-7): EPEVTQTPSHQVTQMGQEVILRCVPISNHLYFYWYRQILGQKVEFLVSFYNNEISEKSEIFDDQFSVERPDGSNFTLKIRSTKLEDSAMYFCASKREAPEQYFGPGTRLTVT.

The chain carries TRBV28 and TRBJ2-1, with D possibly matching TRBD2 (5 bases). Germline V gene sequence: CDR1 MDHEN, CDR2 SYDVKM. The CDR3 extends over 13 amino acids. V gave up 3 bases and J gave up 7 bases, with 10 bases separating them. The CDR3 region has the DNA TGTGCCAGCAGTTTCACGGGGTGGAATGAGCAGTTCTTC. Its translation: CASSFTGWNEQFF.